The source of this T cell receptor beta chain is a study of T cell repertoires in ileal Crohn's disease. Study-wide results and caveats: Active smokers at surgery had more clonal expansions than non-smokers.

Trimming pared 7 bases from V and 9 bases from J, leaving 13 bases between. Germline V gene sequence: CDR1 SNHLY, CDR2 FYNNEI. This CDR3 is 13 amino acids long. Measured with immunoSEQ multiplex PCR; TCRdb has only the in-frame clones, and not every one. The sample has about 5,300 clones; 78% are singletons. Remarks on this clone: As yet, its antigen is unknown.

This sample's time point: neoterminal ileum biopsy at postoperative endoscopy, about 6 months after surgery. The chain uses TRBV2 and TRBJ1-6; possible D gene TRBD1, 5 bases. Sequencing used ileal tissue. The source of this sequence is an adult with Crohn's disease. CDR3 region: CASMGEGRSPLHF. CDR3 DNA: TGTGCCAGCATGGGAGAGGGGCGTTCACCCCTCCACTTT.